The 22 T cell receptor beta chains listed next were all sequenced from one sample in a study of siplizumab effects on memory and regulatory T cells. Assay used: immunoSEQ multiplex PCR; TCRdb lists only in-frame clones, some missing. The repertoire holds about 100,000 clones, with about 93% as singletons. The sequenced sample consisted of non-Treg CD4+ T cells sorted from blood. The receptors derive from a human donor in good health.

This sequence joins TRBV29-1 and TRBJ2-3; D is perhaps TRBD1 (7 bases). The germline V gene encodes CDR1 SQVTM and CDR2 ANQGSEA. V was cut by 0 bases and J by 3 bases, with 13 bases left in between. The CDR3 spans 15 residues. The CDR3 reads CSVEDRGTATDTQYF. The CDR3 nucleotides are TGCAGCGTTGAAGATCGGGGGACAGCTACAGATACGCAGTATTTT.

The chain joins TRBV9 to TRBJ1-1; weak D call: TRBD1 (6 bases). The CDR3 is 16 amino acids. The germline V and J ends were trimmed by 4 bases and 0 bases, with 16 bases remaining between them. Germline lookup yields CDR1 SGDLS and CDR2 YYNGEE. The CDR3 bases are TGTGCCAGCAGCCCCGGGGGGGGCAACATGAACACTGAAGCTTTCTTT. Protein product: CASSPGGGNMNTEAFF. Based on the CDR3 plus reference TRBV9 and TRBJ1-1, the full variable domain is DSGVTQTPKHLITATGQRVTLRCSPRSGDLSVYWYQQSLDQGLQFLIQYYNGEERAKGNILERFSAQQFPDLHSELNLSSLELGDSALYFCASSPGGGNMNTEAFFGQGTRLTVV.

The rearrangement joins TRBV9 to TRBJ2-1; TRBD2 matches 8 bases. V was clipped by 2 bases and J by 5 bases; unmatched bases: 6. The germline CDR1 and CDR2 sequences are SGDLS and YYNGEE. CDR3 length equals 15 residues. CDR3 sequence: CASSVGLAIDNEQFF. In DNA form, the CDR3 reads TGTGCCAGCAGCGTTGGACTAGCTATCGACAATGAGCAGTTCTTC.

J is TRBJ2-4 and V is TRBV28; 9 bases fit TRBD2. V was clipped by 1 base and J by 0 bases; unmatched bases: 4. Germline CDR1 reads MDHEN; CDR2 reads SYDVKM. CDR3 length: 17 amino acids. This CDR3 is CASSLFASGVAKNIQYF. CDR3 in DNA: TGTGCCAGCAGTTTATTTGCTAGCGGGGTAGCCAAAAACATTCAGTACTTC.

The rearrangement joins TRBV27 to TRBJ1-5; D remains ambiguous. Trimming left V 3 bases short and J 7 bases short, with 10 bases between. This CDR3 has 13 amino acids. Germline-derived CDR1 and CDR2 are MNHEY and SMNVEV (reference sequence). This CDR3 is CASSLQGVQPQHF. The DNA for the CDR3 is TGTGCCAGCAGTTTGCAAGGAGTCCAGCCCCAGCATTTT.

This sequence joins TRBV27 and TRBJ1-1; D unresolved. Per germline, CDR1 MNHEY and CDR2 SMNVEV (reference sequence). There are 13 residues in the CDR3. Trimming stripped 5 bases from V and 6 bases from J, with 13 bases between. The CDR3 loop reads CASSPREQSEAFF. Here the CDR3 DNA reads TGTGCCAGCAGTCCGAGGGAACAGTCTGAAGCTTTCTTT.

The chain couples TRBV7-9 to TRBJ2-4; D gene uncertain. V was cut by 1 base and J by 1 base, with 5 bases left in between. The CDR3 consists of 14 residues. The germline V gene has CDR1 SEHNR and CDR2 FQNEAQ (reference sequence). The CDR3, as DNA: TGTGCCAGCAGCTTAGAAGGGGCCAAAAACATTCAGTACTTC. It yields the protein CASSLEGAKNIQYF.

The chain combines TRBV11-2 with TRBJ1-4; D may be TRBD1 (6 bases). Trimming removed 10 bases from V and 4 bases from J, with 13 bases in between. The germline V gene encodes CDR1 SGHAT and CDR2 FQNNGV. The CDR3 contains 13 residues. The CDR3 is CATTGILNEKLFF. The CDR3 DNA reads as TGTGCCACCACAGGGATCCTTAATGAAAAACTGTTTTTT.

The V and J genes are TRBV5-8 and TRBJ2-7; unclear D gene. V lost 4 bases and J 8 bases, leaving 16 bases between the germline ends. CDR3 length: 13 amino acids. In germline, CDR1 is SGHTS, CDR2 YDEGEE. The CDR3 bases are TGTGCCAGCAGCATAGGACCGGCTAATAAGCAGTACTTC. This encodes CASSIGPANKQYF.

The chain carries TRBV29-1 and TRBJ2-2, with 12 bases lining up with TRBD1. Germline V gives CDR1 SQVTM, CDR2 ANQGSEA. The CDR3 contains 15 residues. Trimming cost V 6 bases and J 7 bases; bases outside gene matches: 9. CDR3 sequence reads: CSVRDRGHNGGELFF. DNA for the CDR3: TGCAGCGTGCGGGACAGGGGGCATAATGGCGGGGAGCTGTTTTTT.

The gene calls are TRBV30 and TRBJ1-1; no clear D. CDR3 size: 14 residues. V was shortened by 5 bases and J by 6 bases, with 19 bases between the two germline ends. Germline V gene data show CDR1 as GTSNPN and CDR2 as SVGIG (reference sequence). CDR3 loop: CAWAHLGYSAEAFF. The CDR3 nucleotides are TGTGCCTGGGCCCACCTCGGATATTCCGCTGAAGCTTTCTTT. Combining the CDR3 with reference TRBV30 and TRBJ1-1 gives the whole variable domain SQTIHQWPATLVQPVGSPLSLECTVEGTSNPNLYWYRQAAGRGLQLLFYSVGIGQISSEVPQNLSASRPQDRQFILSSKKLLLSDSGFYLCAWAHLGYSAEAFFGQGTRLTVV.

The chain links TRBV30 to TRBJ2-1; 11 bases fit TRBD2. Unmatched junction bases numbered 16, after V lost 5 bases and J lost 7 bases. The germline V gene has CDR1 GTSNPN and CDR2 SVGIG (reference sequence). This CDR3 region has 17 residues. The CDR3 DNA follows: TGTGCCTGGGGCCGGGCTTTAGCGGGAGGGTTGAGGAATGAGCAGTTCTTC. As protein: CAWGRALAGGLRNEQFF.

The chain recombines TRBV28 with TRBJ1-5; weak D call: TRBD1 (5 bases). Germline V lookup: CDR1 MDHEN, CDR2 SYDVKM. V was clipped by 8 bases and J by 0 bases, with 17 bases between them. This CDR3 is 16 amino acids long. The CDR3 DNA follows: TGTGCCAGCGGCAGGGATGACCGGTATAGCAATCAGCCCCAGCATTTT. This codes for CASGRDDRYSNQPQHF.

The CDR3 here is CACQGYAEAFF. For the CDR3, the DNA is TGTGCCTGCCAGGGTTACGCTGAAGCTTTCTTT. The gene calls are TRBV30 and TRBJ1-1; tentatively, D is TRBD1 (5 bases). Trimming shortened V by 6 bases and J by 6 bases, and 11 bases separated the two germline ends. Germline loops: CDR1 GTSNPN, CDR2 SVGIG (reference sequence). This CDR3 contains 11 residues. Full variable domain (remainder filled in from reference TRBV30 and TRBJ1-1): SQTIHQWPATLVQPVGSPLSLECTVEGTSNPNLYWYRQAAGRGLQLLFYSVGIGQISSEVPQNLSASRPQDRQFILSSKKLLLSDSGFYLCACQGYAEAFFGQGTRLTVV.

This chain links TRBV11-2 with TRBJ2-7; 11 nucleotides agree with TRBD2. The CDR3 has 16 amino acids. The germline V gene has CDR1 SGHAT and CDR2 FQNNGV. J gave up 0 bases and V 4 bases, and 5 bases lay outside the gene matches. The CDR3 region is CASSWASGRTSYEQYF. DNA of the CDR3: TGTGCCAGCAGCTGGGCTAGCGGGAGGACCTCCTACGAGCAGTACTTC.

V and J are TRBV10-1 and TRBJ1-2, with D perhaps matching TRBD1 (5 bases). The V and J ends lost 4 bases and 3 bases respectively, with 9 bases between them. This CDR3 region has 13 residues. Germline V lookup: CDR1 WNHNN, CDR2 SYGVQD (reference sequence). The DNA for the CDR3 is TGCGCCAGCAGTGCGGACAAGTACTATGGCTACACCTTC. Its protein is CASSADKYYGYTF.

This rearrangement joins TRBV14 to TRBJ1-4; D ambiguous. Germline CDR1 SGHDN, CDR2 FVKESK. This CDR3 has 12 amino acids. V lost 4 bases to trimming and J lost 10 bases, with 10 bases between them. The CDR3 region has the DNA TGTGCCAGCAGCCCCGGACTGGGAAAACTGTTTTTT. Translating it yields CASSPGLGKLFF. The full variable domain, in which reference TRBV14 and TRBJ1-4 provide the parts outside the CDR3, is EAGVTQFPSHSVIEKGQTVTLRCDPISGHDNLYWYRRVMGKEIKFLLHFVKESKQDESGMPNNRFLAERTGGTYSTLKVQPAELEDSGVYFCASSPGLGKLFFGSGTQLSVL.

CDR3 sequence (DNA): TGTGCTAGTGGTTCCGGACAGTCCGGCAATCAGCCCCAGCATTTT. Translation gives CASGSGQSGNQPQHF. The rearrangement uses TRBV12-5 and TRBJ1-5; perhaps TRBD1 as D (6 bases). CDR1 LGHNT and CDR2 FRNRAP come from the germline V gene. Trimming removed 4 bases at V and 2 bases at J, with 12 bases between. The CDR3 consists of 15 residues.

The chain combines TRBV11-2 with TRBJ1-3; 7 bases line up with TRBD1. J lost 0 bases, V lost 5 bases, and 4 bases had no gene match. In germline, CDR1 is SGHAT, CDR2 FQNNGV. CDR3 length: 15 amino acids. The CDR3 region has the DNA TGTGCCAGCAGCAAGGGACAGTTCTCTGGAAACACCATATATTTT. This encodes CASSKGQFSGNTIYF.

This clone was seen once. CDR3 bases: TGTGCCTGGAGTGATTCGCTAGCGGGAGGCATTGGAGAGACCCAGTACTTC. It encodes CAWSDSLAGGIGETQYF. The rearrangement uses TRBV30 and TRBJ2-5, with 11 positions matching TRBD2. The V gene end was trimmed by 1 base and the J gene end by 4 bases; junction bases not matched to a gene: 11. The germline V gene has CDR1 GTSNPN and CDR2 SVGIG (reference sequence). This CDR3 region has 17 residues.

The chain carries TRBV10-3 and TRBJ2-1, with unresolved D. Germline V gene sequence: CDR1 ENHRY, CDR2 SYGVKD. The CDR3 loop spans 16 amino acids. V dropped 4 bases and J dropped 1 base, with 14 bases sitting between them. The CDR3 DNA reads TGTGCCATCAGTGGCCGACAAGGGCCGTCCTACAATGAGCAGTTCTTC. Encoded protein: CAISGRQGPSYNEQFF.

The V and J genes are TRBV19 and TRBJ2-2, with D perhaps matching TRBD2 (5 bases). Germline V CDR1 and CDR2: LNHDA, SQIVND (reference sequence). V shed 4 bases and J shed 4 bases, with 13 bases lying between them. This CDR3 contains 15 residues. CDR3 DNA sequence: TGTGCCAGTAGTAATATAGCGCGAGTCACCGGGGAGCTGTTTTTT. Translating it yields CASSNIARVTGELFF.